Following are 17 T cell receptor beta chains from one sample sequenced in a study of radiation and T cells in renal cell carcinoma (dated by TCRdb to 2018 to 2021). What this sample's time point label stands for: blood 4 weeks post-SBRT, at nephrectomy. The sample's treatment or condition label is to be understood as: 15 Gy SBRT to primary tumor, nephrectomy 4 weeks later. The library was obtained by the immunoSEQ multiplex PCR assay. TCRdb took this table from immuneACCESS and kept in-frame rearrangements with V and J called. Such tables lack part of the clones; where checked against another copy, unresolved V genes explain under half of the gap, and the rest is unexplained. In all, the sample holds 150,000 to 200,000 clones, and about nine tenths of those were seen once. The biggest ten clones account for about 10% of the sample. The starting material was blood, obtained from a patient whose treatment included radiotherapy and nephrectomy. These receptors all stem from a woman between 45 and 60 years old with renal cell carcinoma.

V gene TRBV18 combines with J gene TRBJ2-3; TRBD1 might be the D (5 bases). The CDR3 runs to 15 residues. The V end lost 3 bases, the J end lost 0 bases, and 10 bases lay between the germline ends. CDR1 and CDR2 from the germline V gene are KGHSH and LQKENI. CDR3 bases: TGTGCCAGCTCACCGCAAACAGGTAGCACAGATACGCAGTATTTT. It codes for CASSPQTGSTDTQYF.

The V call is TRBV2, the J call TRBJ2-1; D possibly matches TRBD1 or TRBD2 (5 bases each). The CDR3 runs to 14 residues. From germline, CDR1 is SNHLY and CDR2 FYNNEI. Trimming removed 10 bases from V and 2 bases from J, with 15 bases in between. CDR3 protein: CATDPGLAYNEQFF. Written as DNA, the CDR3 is TGTGCCACTGACCCGGGGCTAGCCTACAATGAGCAGTTCTTC.

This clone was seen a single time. For the CDR3, the DNA is TGTGCCAGCAGCACCACCGGGACAGTGGATAGGGCTTTCTTT. Amino acids: CASSTTGTVDRAFF. The V and J genes are TRBV7-2 and TRBJ1-1; TRBD1 matches 7 bases. Germline V gene sequence: CDR1 SGHTA, CDR2 FQGNSA. The J segment lost 11 bases and the V segment lost 5 bases, leaving 14 bases of the junction unmatched. CDR3 length equals 14 residues.

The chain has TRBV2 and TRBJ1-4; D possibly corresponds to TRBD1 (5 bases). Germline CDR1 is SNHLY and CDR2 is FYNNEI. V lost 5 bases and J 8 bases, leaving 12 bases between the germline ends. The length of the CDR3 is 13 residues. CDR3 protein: CASSLSRGEKLFF. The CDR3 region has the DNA TGTGCCAGCAGTTTGTCCCGGGGGGAAAAACTGTTTTTT.

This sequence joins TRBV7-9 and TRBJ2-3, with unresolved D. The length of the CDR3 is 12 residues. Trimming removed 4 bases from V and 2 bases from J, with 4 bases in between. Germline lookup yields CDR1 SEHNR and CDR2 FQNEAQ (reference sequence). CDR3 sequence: CASSSSTDTQYF. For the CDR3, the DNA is TGTGCCAGCAGCTCCTCCACAGATACGCAGTATTTT.

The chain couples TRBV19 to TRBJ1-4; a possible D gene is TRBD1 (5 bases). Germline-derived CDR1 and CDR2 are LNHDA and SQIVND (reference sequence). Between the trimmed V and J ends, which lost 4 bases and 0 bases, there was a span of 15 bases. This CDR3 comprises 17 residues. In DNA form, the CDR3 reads TGTGCCAGTAGTACCAAGGGACCGACTGCAACTAATGAAAAACTGTTTTTT. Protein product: CASSTKGPTATNEKLFF.

The CDR3 reads CSVEEKRGNTDTQYF. CDR3 DNA: TGCAGCGTTGAAGAAAAGAGGGGGAACACAGATACGCAGTATTTT. The chain combines TRBV29-1 with TRBJ2-3, with D possibly matching TRBD1 (6 bases). The CDR3 length is 15 residues. Trimming removed 0 bases from V and 2 bases from J, with 12 bases in between. Germline values: CDR1 SQVTM, CDR2 ANQGSEA.

CDR3 sequence (DNA): TGTGCCACCAGCAGAGATGGGGCGGGGAACCCCACAGATACGCAGTATTTT. Its translation is CATSRDGAGNPTDTQYF. The chain combines TRBV15 with TRBJ2-3; TRBD2 is a possible D gene (6 bases). Trimming left V 0 bases short and J 2 bases short, with 15 bases between. This CDR3 has 17 amino acids. Germline CDR1 and CDR2: LNHNV and YYDKDF (reference sequence).

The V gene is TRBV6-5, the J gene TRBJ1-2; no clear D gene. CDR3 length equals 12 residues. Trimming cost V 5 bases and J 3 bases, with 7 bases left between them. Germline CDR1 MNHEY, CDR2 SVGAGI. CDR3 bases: TGTGCCAGCAGTCGTGGGTACTATGGCTACACCTTC. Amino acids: CASSRGYYGYTF.

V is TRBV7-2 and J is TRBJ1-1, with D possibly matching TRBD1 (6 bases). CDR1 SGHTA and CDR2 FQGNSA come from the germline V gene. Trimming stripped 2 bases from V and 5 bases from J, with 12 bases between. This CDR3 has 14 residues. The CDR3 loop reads CASSLQGRGTEAFF. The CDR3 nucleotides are TGTGCCAGCAGCTTACAGGGGCGTGGGACTGAAGCTTTCTTT.

The CDR3 nucleotides read TGTGCCAGCAGCTCCACCGGGACAGGGGTAGAAAAACTGTTTTTT. Its protein product is CASSSTGTGVEKLFF. The chain is built from TRBV7-2 and TRBJ1-4, with 10 bases fitting TRBD1. The length of the CDR3 is 15 residues. Germline V lookup: CDR1 SGHTA, CDR2 FQGNSA. V shed 4 bases and J 8 bases; nucleotides not matched to a gene: 7.

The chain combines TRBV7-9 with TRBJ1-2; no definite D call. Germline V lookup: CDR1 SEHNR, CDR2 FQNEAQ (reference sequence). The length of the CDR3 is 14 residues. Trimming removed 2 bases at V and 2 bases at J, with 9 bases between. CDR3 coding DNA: TGTGCCAGCAGCTTATTGGCGGACAACTATGGCTACACCTTC. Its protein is CASSLLADNYGYTF. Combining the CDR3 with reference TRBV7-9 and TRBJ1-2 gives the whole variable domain DTGVSQNPRHKITKRGQNVTFRCDPISEHNRLYWYRQTLGQGPEFLTYFQNEAQLEKSRLLSDRFSAERPKGSFSTLEIQRTEQGDSAMYLCASSLLADNYGYTFGSGTRLTVV.

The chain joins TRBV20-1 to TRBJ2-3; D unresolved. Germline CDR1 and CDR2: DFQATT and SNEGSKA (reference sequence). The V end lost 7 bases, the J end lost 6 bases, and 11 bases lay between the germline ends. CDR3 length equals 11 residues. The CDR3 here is CSGRRADTQYF. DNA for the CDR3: TGCAGTGGAAGAAGGGCTGATACGCAGTATTTT.

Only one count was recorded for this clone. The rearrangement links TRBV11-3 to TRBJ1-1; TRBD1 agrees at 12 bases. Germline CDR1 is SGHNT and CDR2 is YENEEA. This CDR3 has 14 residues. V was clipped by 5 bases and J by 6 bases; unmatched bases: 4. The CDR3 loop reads CASSPGQGAPEAFF. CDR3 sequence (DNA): TGTGCCAGCAGCCCGGGACAGGGGGCCCCTGAAGCTTTCTTT.

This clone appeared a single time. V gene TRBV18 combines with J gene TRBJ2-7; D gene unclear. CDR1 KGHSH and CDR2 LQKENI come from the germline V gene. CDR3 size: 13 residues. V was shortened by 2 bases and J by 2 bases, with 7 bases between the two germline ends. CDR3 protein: CASSPSSTYEQYF. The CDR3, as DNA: TGTGCCAGCTCACCAAGCTCGACCTACGAGCAGTACTTC.

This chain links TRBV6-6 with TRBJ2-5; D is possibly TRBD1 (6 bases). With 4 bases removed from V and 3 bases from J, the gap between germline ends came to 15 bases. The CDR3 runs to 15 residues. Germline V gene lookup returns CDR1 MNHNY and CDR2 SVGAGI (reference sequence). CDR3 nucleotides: TGTGCCAGCAGTTCGCCTGGGGGCCTCGAAGAGACCCAGTACTTC. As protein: CASSSPGGLEETQYF.

The CDR3 DNA reads TGTGCCAGCAGTGTACAGGGTCCCGGGGAGCTGTTTTTT. It encodes CASSVQGPGELFF. This rearrangement joins TRBV2 to TRBJ2-2, with TRBD1 as a possible D gene (6 bases). The V gene's germline CDR1 is SNHLY and CDR2 FYNNEI. CDR3 size: 13 residues. The V gene lost 4 bases and the J gene lost 6 bases, with 9 bases spanning the gap.